This entry concerns a single T cell receptor (beta chain). This sample was taken from a study of shared clonotypes between healthy human individuals. Every contributor of samples was a Caucasian grown-up residing in Nashville, Tennessee. TCRdb keeps only in-frame clones here, not all; method: immunoSEQ multiplex PCR. In the table there are approximately 2.3 million clones, over 90% of which are singletons. Per germline, CDR1 MNHNS and CDR2 SASEGT. V was trimmed by 8 bases and J by 2 bases, leaving 19 bases between them. The CDR3 covers 15 residues. The specimen was naive CD4+ T cells from PBMCs. Subset here: CD45RA+ positively selected. The V call is TRBV6-1, the J call TRBJ2-7, with D uncertain. The source is a man aged 18 to 29 in good health. Some clones in this sample may be carry-over from other donors' samples. The CDR3 DNA follows: TGTGCCAGCGGAAGGACCCTTCCGACTCCCTACGAGCAGTACTTC. Amino acid sequence: CASGRTLPTPYEQYF.